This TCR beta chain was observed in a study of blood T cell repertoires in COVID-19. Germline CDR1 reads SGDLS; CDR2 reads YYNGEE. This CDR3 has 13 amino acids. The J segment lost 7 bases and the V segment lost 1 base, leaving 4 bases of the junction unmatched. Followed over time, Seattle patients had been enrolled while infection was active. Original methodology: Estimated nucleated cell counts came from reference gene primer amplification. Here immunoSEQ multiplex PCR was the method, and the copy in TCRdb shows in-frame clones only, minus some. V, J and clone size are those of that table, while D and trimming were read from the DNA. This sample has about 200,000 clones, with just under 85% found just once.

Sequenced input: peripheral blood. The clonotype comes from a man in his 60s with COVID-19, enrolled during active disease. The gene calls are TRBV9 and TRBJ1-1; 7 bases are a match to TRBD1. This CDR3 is CASSVLGDSEAFF. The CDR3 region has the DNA TGTGCCAGCAGCGTATTGGGGGACAGTGAAGCTTTCTTT.